These 4 T cell receptor beta chains were sequenced from one sample in a study of T cells in Graves' hyperthyroidism and ophthalmopathy. RNA transcripts gave rise to amplified TCR beta CDR3 regions. A set of HTBI primers served as the primers for a first-round RT-PCR of the TCR CDR3. TCRdb passed the multiplex PCR reads through MiXCR, listing each CDR3 protein once. The sample consists of approximately 740,000 distinct CDR3 sequences, less than 15% of them appearing once. Source material: blood. The origin of the receptors is a woman under 30 with Graves' hyperthyroidism.

In this sample, this clonotype turned up many times. The chain couples TRBV27 to TRBJ1-2; D call uncertain. The V end was cut by 2 bases, the J end by 2 bases, with 18 bases between. The CDR3 has 17 amino acids. Germline V CDR1 and CDR2: MNHEY, SMNVEV (reference sequence). CDR3 bases: TGTGCCAGCAGTTTACAGCCCCCCAGTGCGACGAACTATGGCTACACCTTC. Amino acid sequence: CASSLQPPSATNYGYTF.

This clonotype has at least ten counts. This chain uses TRBV9 with TRBJ2-5; D is unclear. Trimming stripped 0 bases from V and 7 bases from J, with 13 bases between. The germline V gene encodes CDR1 SGDLS and CDR2 YYNGEE. There are 14 residues in the CDR3. The CDR3: CASSVATRKRTQYF. CDR3 nucleotides: TGTGCCAGCAGCGTAGCTACGAGAAAACGGACCCAGTACTTC.

V usage is TRBV4-2 and J usage is TRBJ1-3; a possible D gene is TRBD1 (6 bases). The CDR3 runs to 18 residues. Germline CDR1 reads LGHNA; CDR2 reads YNFKEQ. V was pared by 2 bases and J by 2 bases, with 19 bases between. In nucleotides, the CDR3 is TGTGCCAGCAGCCAACTACCACTTGTAGGGGGAACTGGAAACACCATATATTTT. This sequence encodes CASSQLPLVGGTGNTIYF.

The genes are TRBV28 and TRBJ2-7; D is tentatively TRBD1 or TRBD2 (5 bases each). The CDR3 is 12 amino acids. Trimming left V 3 bases short and J 9 bases short, with 12 bases between. Germline CDR1 MDHEN, CDR2 SYDVKM. CDR3 coding DNA: TGTGCCAGCAGTTTGTCGGGACGGGGGCAGTACTTC. Translated: CASSLSGRGQYF. The complete variable domain, with remaining parts taken from reference TRBV28 and TRBJ2-7, reads DVKVTQSSRYLVKRTGEKVFLECVQDMDHENMFWYRQDPGLGLRLIYFSYDVKMKEKGDIPEGYSVSREKKERFSLILESASTNQTSMYLCASSLSGRGQYFGPGTRLTVT.